This TCR beta chain was captured in a study of pediatric ulcerative colitis. Between the trimmed V and J ends, which lost 7 bases and 0 bases, there was a span of 7 bases. Germline V gives CDR1 MGHDK, CDR2 SYGVNS. The CDR3 has 13 residues. Rectal tissue came from one to two pinch biopsies taken at colonoscopy. Assay used: immunoSEQ multiplex PCR; TCRdb lists only in-frame clones, some missing. The data hold some 25,000 clones, with roughly 71% observed a single time. About this clone itself: Its target is not known.

Overall study results and limits: In rectum, acute severe colitis had expanded clones and less diversity. Two rectal clonotypes were found only in ulcerative colitis patients, all of them.

The genes are TRBV25-1 and TRBJ2-1; D may be TRBD2 (6 bases). Sequencing was performed on gut tissue. This receptor was obtained from a boy between 10 and 17 years old with severe ulcerative colitis. The CDR3 nucleotides are TGTGCCAGCACCGGGAGCTCCTACAATGAGCAGTTCTTC. The encoded protein is CASTGSSYNEQFF.